What follows is one TCR beta chain and its context. This entry is derived from a study of blood T cell repertoires in COVID-19. The CDR3 covers 17 residues. Repertoires were generated with immunoSEQ multiplex PCR, while TCRdb's copy carries only in-frame clones and drops some. The sample lists over 130,000 clones; 65% to 85% were seen once. The specimen was peripheral blood. The chain recombines TRBV21-1 with TRBJ2-5; the table calls TRBD1, which could not be checked here. TRBV21-1 is a pseudogene. This receptor was obtained from a human donor in a cohort sampled during active COVID-19. In DNA form, the CDR3 reads TGTGCCAGCAGCCCCTCGACAGTCTCAGGTTTACAAGAGACCCAGTACTTC. Amino acid sequence: CASSPSTVSGLQETQYF.